Each of the 6 T cell receptor beta chains below was sequenced from the same sample in a study of T cell repertoires in cytomegalovirus infection. TCRdb re-analysed the reads in MiXCR, keeping a single row per CDR3 protein. Counted here are around 120,000 distinct CDR3 sequences, 8.8% occurring once; the ten biggest clones make up about 9.4%. Source material: PBMCs. These receptors came from a human donor in good health (CMV status not recorded). Some clones in this sample may be carry-over from other donors' samples.

This clonotype was seen repeatedly, ten times or more. This chain links TRBV20-1 with TRBJ1-1; 11 nucleotides line up with TRBD1. CDR3 length: 14 amino acids. CDR1 is DFQATT and CDR2 is SNEGSKA in the germline V gene (reference sequence). V lost 7 bases, J lost 5 bases, and 9 bases stayed unmatched. The CDR3 protein is CSDPPGQGVTEAFF. For the CDR3, the DNA is TGCAGTGACCCGCCGGGACAGGGGGTTACTGAAGCTTTCTTT.

This clonotype showed up just a few times. This chain uses TRBV5-1 with TRBJ1-1; D uncertain. The V gene lost 3 bases and the J gene lost 1 base, with 7 bases spanning the gap. Germline CDR1 reads SGHRS; CDR2 reads YFSETQ. The CDR3 runs 13 residues. CDR3 in DNA: TGCGCCAGCAGCTCTGCACCGAACACTGAAGCTTTCTTT. Protein: CASSSAPNTEAFF. Using reference TRBV5-1 and TRBJ1-1 for the parts outside the CDR3, the full variable domain is KAGVTQTPRYLIKTRGQQVTLSCSPISGHRSVSWYQQTPGQGLQFLFEYFSETQRNKGNFPGRFSGRQFSNSRSEMNVSTLELGDSALYLCASSSAPNTEAFFGQGTRLTVV.

This clonotype has only a few counts. J is TRBJ2-7 and V is TRBV20-1, with a possible D match to TRBD1 (5 bases). CDR1 and CDR2 (germline): DFQATT, SNEGSKA (reference sequence). The CDR3 spans 14 residues. V was pared by 6 bases and J by 0 bases, with 15 bases between. DNA for the CDR3: TGCAGTGCCCCCGATGGAAGGGGCTCCTACGAGCAGTACTTC. Translated, it gives CSAPDGRGSYEQYF.

This clonotype was seen a few times. V is TRBV10-3 and J is TRBJ1-2, with no clear D. Germline-derived CDR1 and CDR2 are ENHRY and SYGVKD. The CDR3 length is 13 residues. With 7 bases removed from V and 3 bases from J, the gap between germline ends came to 12 bases. CDR3 protein: CAITDVPHYGYTF. CDR3 sequence (DNA): TGTGCCATCACGGACGTCCCGCACTATGGCTACACCTTC.

The rearrangement joins TRBV5-6 to TRBJ1-2, with a possible D match to TRBD1 (5 bases). The CDR3 has 14 residues. Trimming removed 1 base from V and 6 bases from J, with 13 bases in between. In germline, CDR1 is SGHDT, CDR2 YYEEEE. For the CDR3, the DNA is TGTGCCAGCAGCTTGCCGGGAGGGGTGAATGGCTACACCTTC. Its protein product is CASSLPGGVNGYTF. Supplemented by reference TRBV5-6 and TRBJ1-2, the full variable domain reads DAGVTQSPTHLIKTRGQQVTLRCSPKSGHDTVSWYQQALGQGPQFIFQYYEEEERQRGNFPDRFSGHQFPNYSSELNVNALLLGDSALYLCASSLPGGVNGYTFGSGTRLTVV.

This clonotype has a count of ten or more. This chain connects TRBV7-2 to TRBJ2-3, with 7 bases that match TRBD2. There are 16 residues in the CDR3. V dropped 5 bases and J dropped 2; count of bases not matched to a gene: 10. Germline V gene lookup returns CDR1 SGHTA and CDR2 FQGNSA. For the CDR3, the DNA is TGTGCCAGCAGCCCCTCCCTCAGCGGGGCCACAGATACGCAGTATTTT. Its protein product is CASSPSLSGATDTQYF. The variable domain in full, completed from reference TRBV7-2 and TRBJ2-3, reads GAGVSQSPSNKVTEKGKDVELRCDPISGHTALYWYRQSLGQGLEFLIYFQGNSAPDKSGLPSDRFSAERTGGSVSTLTIQRTQQEDSAVYLCASSPSLSGATDTQYFGPGTRLTVL.